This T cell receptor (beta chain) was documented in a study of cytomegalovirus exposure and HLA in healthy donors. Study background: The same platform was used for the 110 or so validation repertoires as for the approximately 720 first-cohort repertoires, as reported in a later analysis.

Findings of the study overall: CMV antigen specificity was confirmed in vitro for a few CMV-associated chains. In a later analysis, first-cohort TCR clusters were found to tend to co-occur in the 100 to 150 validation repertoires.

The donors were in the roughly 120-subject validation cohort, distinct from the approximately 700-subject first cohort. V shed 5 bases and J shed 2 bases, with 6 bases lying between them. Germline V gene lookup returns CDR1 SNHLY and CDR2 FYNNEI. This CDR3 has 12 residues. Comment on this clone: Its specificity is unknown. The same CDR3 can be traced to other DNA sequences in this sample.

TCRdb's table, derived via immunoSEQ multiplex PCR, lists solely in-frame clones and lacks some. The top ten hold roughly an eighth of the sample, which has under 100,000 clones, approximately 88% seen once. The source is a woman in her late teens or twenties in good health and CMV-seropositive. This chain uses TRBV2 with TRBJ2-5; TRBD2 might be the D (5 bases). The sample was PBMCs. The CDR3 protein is CASSPGQETQYF. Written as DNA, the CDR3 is TGTGCCAGCAGTCCGGGGCAAGAGACCCAGTACTTC.